Listed below are T cell receptor beta chains from one sample, sequenced in a study of blood T cell repertoires in COVID-19. Data came from immunoSEQ multiplex PCR; TCRdb stores just in-frame clones and leaves some out. The sample consists of a few hundred thousand clones, 85% of them appearing once. Specimen: peripheral blood. The receptors were gathered from a woman between 18 and 29 years old with acute or convalescent COVID-19. Each CDR3 is given with its conserved first and last residue. Fields, in order: clone size, J gene, V gene, D gene, CDR3 DNA, CDR3 protein. A D gene is named only where the DNA matches it firmly. Size is omitted from some rows. Given values are once, few, many or a class for expanded clones.

>NA|TRBJ1-6|TRBV3-1/TRBV3-2|TRBD1
TGTGCCAGCAGCCAAGTCCTGGGACAGGGGAGGCCCTATAATTCACCCCTCCACTTT
CASSQVLGQGRPYNSPLHF
>NA|TRBJ1-1|TRBV10-3|NA
TGTGCCATCAACGCCCCGGGGAGGCTAGAAGCTTTCTTT
CAINAPGRLEAFF
>once|TRBJ2-5|TRBV3-1/TRBV3-2|NA
TGTGCCAGCAGCCAAAACCCTAGCCTACAGGAGACCCAGTACTTC
CASSQNPSLQETQYF
>NA|TRBJ1-5|TRBV10-3|NA
TGTGCCATCAGTGAGGTCGCGGGCAATCAGCCCCAGCATTTT
CAISEVAGNQPQHF
>NA|TRBJ2-1|TRBV10-3|NA
TGTGCCACCATCGTGGAGACAGGTTACTACAATGAGCAGTTCTTC
CATIVETGYYNEQFF
>NA|TRBJ2-3|TRBV18|TRBD1
TGTGCCAGCTCGCTCCGGACAGGGGGAATGAGTACGCAGTATTTT
CASSLRTGGMSTQYF
>NA|TRBJ2-7|TRBV5-1|NA
TGCGCCAGCAGCTACGACGGGACACCCGACTACGAGCAGTACTTC
CASSYDGTPDYEQYF
>NA|TRBJ2-1|TRBV2|NA
TGTGCCAGCAGTGACCCCCCTCGACTGGCCAATGAGCAGTTCTTC
CASSDPPRLANEQFF
>NA|TRBJ2-3|TRBV5-1|TRBD2
TGCGCCAGCAGCACGATGGGACTAGCGGGGTACACAGATACGCAGTATTTT
CASSTMGLAGYTDTQYF
>NA|TRBJ1-1|TRBV9|NA
TGTGCCAGCAGCGTAGATGGCAGGGGCACTGAAGCTTTCTTT
CASSVDGRGTEAFF
>once|TRBJ2-3|TRBV7-3|NA
TGTGCCAGCAGCTTAACGTTGAGTAGCACAGATACGCAGTATTTT
CASSLTLSSTDTQYF
>NA|TRBJ1-6|TRBV4-1|TRBD1
TGCGCCAGCAGCCAAGCCGACAGGGTGGTATCACCCCTCCACTTT
CASSQADRVVSPLHF
>NA|TRBJ2-5|TRBV15|NA
TGTGCCACCAGCAGAGATCGTACTCAGGGAACGGAGACCCAGTACTTC
CATSRDRTQGTETQYF
>NA|TRBJ2-1|TRBV19|TRBD2
TGTGCCAGTAGCCAAGCGCGGGGGTACAATGAGCAGTTCTTC
CASSQARGYNEQFF
>NA|TRBJ1-2|TRBV19|NA
TGTGCCAGTAGTTCCAGGGCGATCTATGGCTACACCTTC
CASSSRAIYGYTF
>NA|TRBJ2-7|TRBV6-5|TRBD1
TGTGCCAGCCGAACCACCGGACAGGGCCCCCACGAGCAGTACTTC
CASRTTGQGPHEQYF
>NA|TRBJ2-5|TRBV24-1|NA
TGTGCCACCAGTGACTGGCCCCTTAAAGACAGCACCCAAGAGACCCAGTACTTC
CATSDWPLKDSTQETQYF
>NA|TRBJ1-1|TRBV28|NA
TGTGCCAGCAGTTTGGGACAGAACACTGAAGCTTTCTTT
CASSLGQNTEAFF
>NA|TRBJ1-1|TRBV10-3|NA
TGTGCCATCAGCTCGGTCGGGGGGACTGAAGCTTTCTTT
CAISSVGGTEAFF
>NA|TRBJ2-3|TRBV5-6|TRBD1
TGTGCCAGCAGCTTGAAAAAGACAGGGCCAGATACGCAGTATTTT
CASSLKKTGPDTQYF
>NA|TRBJ1-3|TRBV7-9|NA
TGTGCCAGCAGCCAGTCGGACACTTTCTCTGGAAACACCATATATTTT
CASSQSDTFSGNTIYF
>NA|TRBJ2-7|TRBV2|TRBD2
TGTGCCAGCAGTGAAATGGTGACTAGCGGCGAGCAGTACTTC
CASSEMVTSGEQYF
>NA|TRBJ1-2|TRBV5-6|NA
TGTGCCAGCAGCTTGGATCTAGGCAGATTCTATGGCTACACCTTC
CASSLDLGRFYGYTF
>once|TRBJ2-2|TRBV7-6|NA
TGTGCCAGCAGCTATCGAGGGGCGGGGGCCAACACTAACACCGGGGAGCTGTTTTTT
CASSYRGAGANTNTGELFF
>NA|TRBJ1-5|TRBV9|NA
TGTGCCAGCAGCCTTAATGGGCTCGGTGGTTGCAATCAGCCCCAGCATTTT
CASSLNGLGGCNQPQHF
>NA|TRBJ2-7|TRBV6-6|TRBD1
TGTGCCAGCAGTTACTCGACAGGGGGCCTCGACGAGCAGTACTTC
CASSYSTGGLDEQYF
>NA|TRBJ2-1|TRBV5-4|TRBD2
TGTGCCAGCAGCTTCAGGACTAGCGGGGGGGCAGGGTATTTCAATGAGCAGTTCTTC
CASSFRTSGGAGYFNEQFF
>NA|TRBJ2-4|TRBV9|NA
TGTGCCAGCAGCGGATCGAGTGACATTCAGTACTTC
CASSGSSDIQYF
>many|TRBJ2-1|TRBV24-1|TRBD1
TGTGCCACCAGTGACCCGCGACAGGGCTCCTACAATGAGCAGTTCTTC
CATSDPRQGSYNEQFF
>NA|TRBJ2-5|TRBV5-6|NA
TGTGCCAGCACGGGGGTGGCGCTAGGGGAAGAGACCCAGTACTTC
CASTGVALGEETQYF
>NA|TRBJ2-2|TRBV5-4|NA
TGTGCCAGCCAGCCCGGGAGTCGCGACGGGGAGCTGTTTTTT
CASQPGSRDGELFF
>NA|TRBJ1-4|TRBV5-8|NA
TGTGCCAGCAGCTTGGCCGGCGGTACTAATGAAAAACTGTTTTTT
CASSLAGGTNEKLFF
>NA|TRBJ1-4|TRBV5-4|NA
TGTGCCAGCAGCCTTACGACAGCAACTAATGAAAAACTGTTTTTT
CASSLTTATNEKLFF
>NA|TRBJ1-2|TRBV5-6|NA
TGTGCCAGCAGCTTGGCCACTCAGTCGGAGGTCTATGGCTACACCTTC
CASSLATQSEVYGYTF
>NA|TRBJ1-2|TRBV15|TRBD1
TGTGCCACCAGCAGTCATGGGACAGGGGGAAGTGGCTACACCTTC
CATSSHGTGGSGYTF
>many|TRBJ1-2|TRBV14|NA
TGTGCCAGCAGCCCCGGGGTAGGCTATGGCTACACCTTC
CASSPGVGYGYTF